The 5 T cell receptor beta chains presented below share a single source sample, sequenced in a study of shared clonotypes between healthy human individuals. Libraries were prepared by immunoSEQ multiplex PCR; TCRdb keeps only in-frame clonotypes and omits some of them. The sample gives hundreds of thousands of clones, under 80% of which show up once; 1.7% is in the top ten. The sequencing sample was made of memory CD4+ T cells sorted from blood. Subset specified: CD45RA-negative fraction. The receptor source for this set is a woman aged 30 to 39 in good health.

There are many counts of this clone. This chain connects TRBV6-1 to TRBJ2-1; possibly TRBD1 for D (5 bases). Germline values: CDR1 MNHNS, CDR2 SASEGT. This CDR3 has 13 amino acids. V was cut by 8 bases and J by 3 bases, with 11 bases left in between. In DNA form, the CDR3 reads TGTGCCAGCTGGCAGGGAAACTACAATGAGCAGTTCTTC. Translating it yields CASWQGNYNEQFF.

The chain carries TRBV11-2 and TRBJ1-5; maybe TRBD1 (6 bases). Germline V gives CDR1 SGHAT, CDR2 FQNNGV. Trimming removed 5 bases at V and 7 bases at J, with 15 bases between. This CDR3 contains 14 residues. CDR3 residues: CASSQDSPIQPQHF. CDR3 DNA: TGTGCCAGCAGCCAGGACAGCCCGATCCAGCCCCAGCATTTT.

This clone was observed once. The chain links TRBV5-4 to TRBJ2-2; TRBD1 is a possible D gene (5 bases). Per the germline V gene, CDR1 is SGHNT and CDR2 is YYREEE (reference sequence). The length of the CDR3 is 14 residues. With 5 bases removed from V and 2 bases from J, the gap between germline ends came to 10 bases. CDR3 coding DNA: TGTGCCAGCAGACAAGACAGTAACACCGGGGAGCTGTTTTTT. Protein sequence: CASRQDSNTGELFF.

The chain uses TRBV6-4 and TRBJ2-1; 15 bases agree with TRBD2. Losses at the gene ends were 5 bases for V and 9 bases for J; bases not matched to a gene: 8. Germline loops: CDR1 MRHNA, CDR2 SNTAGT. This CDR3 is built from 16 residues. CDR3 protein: CASSPGLAGGIGEQFF. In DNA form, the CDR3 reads TGTGCCAGCAGTCCCGGACTAGCGGGAGGGATAGGTGAGCAGTTCTTC.

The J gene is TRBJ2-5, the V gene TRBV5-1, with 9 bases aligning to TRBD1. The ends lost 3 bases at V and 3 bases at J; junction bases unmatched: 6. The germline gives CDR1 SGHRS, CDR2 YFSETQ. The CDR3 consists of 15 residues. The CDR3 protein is CASSSIGDREETQYF. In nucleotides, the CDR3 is TGCGCCAGCAGCTCGATTGGGGACAGGGAAGAGACCCAGTACTTC.